The 16 T cell receptor beta chains listed next were all sequenced from one sample in a study of blood T cell repertoires in acute mononucleosis. Time point in this sample: acute infectious mononucleosis, at clinical presentation within 2 weeks of symptom onset (visit 1). Libraries were prepared by immunoSEQ multiplex PCR; TCRdb keeps only in-frame clonotypes and omits some of them. The sample consists of around 2,000 clones, around 28% of them appearing once. The sample was EBV YVL epitope tetramer+ CD8+ T cells sorted from PBMCs, taken during acute infectious mononucleosis. As to subset: CD8 T cells binding a tetramer with EBV BRLF1 109-117 peptide (YVL-BR). The source of these receptors is a man aged 18 to 35 with infectious mononucleosis caused by EBV.

This chain joins TRBV7-3 and TRBJ2-3; no clear D. From germline, CDR1 is SGHTA and CDR2 FQGTGA. The germline V and J ends were trimmed by 5 bases and 7 bases, with 19 bases remaining between them. The CDR3 totals 15 residues. The CDR3 bases are TGTGCCAGCAGCCCCGCGCTAGGCGGCGCAAATACGCAGTATTTT. Translated: CASSPALGGANTQYF.

This clone was observed a few times. This chain uses TRBV13 with TRBJ2-7; maybe TRBD1 (6 bases). CDR1 and CDR2 (germline): PRHDT, FYEKMQ (reference sequence). Trimming pared 3 bases from V and 2 bases from J, leaving 20 bases between. The CDR3 runs to 17 residues. The CDR3 DNA reads as TGTGCCAGCAGCTTTCCCCTTCTTGACAGGACGACCTACGAGCAGTACTTC. Translation gives CASSFPLLDRTTYEQYF.

This clone has just a few counts. The junction departs from germline at one end; a sequencing error may be responsible. V and J are TRBV28 and TRBJ2-1; D may match TRBD1 or TRBD2 (5 bases each). The CDR3 length is 12 residues. Germline CDR1 reads MDHEN; CDR2 reads SYDVKM. The CDR3 sequence is CAGSLLSGGQFF. The CDR3 DNA reads as TGTGCCGGCAGTTTATTGTCTGGGGGGCAGTTCTTC.

This clone came up many times. The V and J genes are TRBV27 and TRBJ2-7; tentatively, D is TRBD2 (7 bases). Deletions cut 4 bases from V and 2 bases from J, with 15 bases between. CDR1 and CDR2 (germline): MNHEY, SMNVEV (reference sequence). This CDR3 is 15 amino acids long. The CDR3 region has the DNA TGTGCCAGCAGTTCATACTTAGGGGGGGCCTACGAGCAGTACTTC. Translating it yields CASSSYLGGAYEQYF.

This clone was detected ten times or more. This chain joins TRBV28 and TRBJ2-1, with 8 bases that match TRBD2. V lost 3 bases, J lost 10 bases, and 2 bases stayed unmatched. The germline CDR1 and CDR2 sequences are MDHEN and SYDVKM. CDR3 length: 12 amino acids. Here the CDR3 reads CASSFTGGEQFF. CDR3 sequence (DNA): TGTGCCAGCAGTTTTACGGGAGGGGAGCAGTTCTTC.

The table lists this clone with many counts. V usage is TRBV28 and J usage is TRBJ2-7, with TRBD1 identical over 8 bases. Looked up from germline, CDR1 is MDHEN and CDR2 is SYDVKM. V shed 3 bases and J 6 bases; nucleotides not matched to a gene: 4. This CDR3 contains 13 residues. Here the CDR3 DNA reads TGTGCCAGCAGTTTTGACAGGGGCAGCGAGCAGTACTTC. Translating it yields CASSFDRGSEQYF.

About this clone itself: The sample carries other DNA sequences with the same CDR3. The chain has TRBV6-5 and TRBJ2-3; D remains ambiguous. CDR1 and CDR2 (germline): MNHEY, SVGAGI. Trimming took 5 bases from V and 9 from J, leaving 21 bases between them. The CDR3 is made up of 15 amino acids. The CDR3 is CASSALLGSESTQYF. The DNA for the CDR3 is TGTGCCAGCAGTGCCCTTCTTGGGTCAGAGTCGACGCAGTATTTT.

A word on this clone: A far larger clone differs by one base, so this is likely a read error. Distinct nucleotide sequences in the sample also encode this CDR3. The V gene is TRBV10-3, the J gene TRBJ2-1; 8 bases fit TRBD2. Germline V lookup: CDR1 ENHRY, CDR2 SYGVKD. This CDR3 contains 16 residues. This CDR3 is CASSFDFSGALHEQFF. CDR3 DNA: TGCGCCAGCAGTTTCGACTTTAGCGGGGCTCTACATGAGCAGTTCTTC.

The V and J genes are TRBV27 and TRBJ2-5, with a tentative D call TRBD1 (5 bases). Per germline, CDR1 MNHEY and CDR2 SMNVEV (reference sequence). The CDR3 runs to 16 residues. The V end was cut by 0 bases, the J end by 12 bases, with 23 bases between. The CDR3: CASSLSVTTVKQEKYF. The CDR3 DNA is TGTGCCAGCAGTTTATCGGTAACGACAGTAAAACAAGAGAAGTACTTC.

This chain connects TRBV25-1 to TRBJ2-1, with D hard to call. With 5 bases removed from V and 6 bases from J, the gap between germline ends came to 8 bases. CDR3 length: 12 residues. The germline CDR1 and CDR2 sequences are MGHDK and SYGVNS. CDR3 sequence (DNA): TGTGCCAGCAGTTTGGCTTTCAATGAGCAGTTCTTC. Encoded protein: CASSLAFNEQFF.

This clone was observed a handful of times. The V and J genes are TRBV9 and TRBJ2-5; TRBD1 is a possible D gene (5 bases). V gave up 5 bases and J gave up 2 bases, with 22 bases separating them. This CDR3 is built from 17 residues. CDR1 SGDLS and CDR2 YYNGEE come from the germline V gene. CDR3 loop: CASSLSVTTVKQETQYF. In DNA, the CDR3 is TGTGCCAGCAGTTTATCGGTAACGACAGTAAAACAAGAGACCCAGTACTTC.

A note on this clone: No DNA is shown, since the ends of the CDR3 on it are uncertain; the CDR3 is the one TCRdb lists. The rearrangement joins TRBV27 to TRBJ2-3; the table's D call, TRBD2, was not checked against the DNA. Germline V CDR1 and CDR2: MNHEY, SMNVEV (reference sequence). Termini included, the CDR3 measures 18 amino acids. This CDR3 reads CASSSSTSEAFTDTQYFF.

The chain uses TRBV28 and TRBJ2-3; 10 nucleotides align to TRBD2. This CDR3 has 18 residues. Germline values: CDR1 MDHEN, CDR2 SYDVKM. The V and J ends lost 4 bases and 6 bases, in that order; junction bases with no gene match: 16. Here the CDR3 reads CASSSIMGAGGPGDTQYF. CDR3 nucleotide sequence: TGTGCCAGCAGTTCAATAATGGGAGCGGGAGGGCCAGGGGATACGCAGTATTTT.

On this clone itself: A read error is likely here: a far larger clone is one base away. In the same sample, other DNA sequences code for this CDR3. The chain carries TRBV6-5 and TRBJ2-3; D not certain. CDR1 MNHEY and CDR2 SVGAGI come from the germline V gene. V dropped 5 bases and J dropped 10 bases, with 22 bases sitting between them. This CDR3 is 15 amino acids long. CDR3 amino acids: CASSALLGSASSQYF. The CDR3 nucleotides read TGTGCCAGCAGTGCCCTACTTGGGTCAGCGTCGTCGCAGTATTTT.

The V gene is TRBV27, the J gene TRBJ2-1, with TRBD2 matching 9 bases. Germline loops: CDR1 MNHEY, CDR2 SMNVEV (reference sequence). V dropped 11 bases and J dropped 2; count of bases not matched to a gene: 7. The CDR3 covers 14 residues. The CDR3 loop is CAGNSGSAYNEQFF. Written as DNA, the CDR3 is TGTGCCGGCAATAGCGGGAGCGCCTACAATGAGCAGTTCTTC.

This clone was seen repeatedly, ten times or more. The V gene is TRBV6-5, the J gene TRBJ2-5; 14 positions match TRBD2. The CDR3 extends over 15 amino acids. Germline loops: CDR1 MNHEY, CDR2 SVGAGI. V gave up 6 bases and J gave up 5 bases; unmatched junction bases: 5. Here the CDR3 reads CASRRLAGGAETQYF. DNA of the CDR3: TGTGCCAGCAGACGACTAGCGGGAGGGGCGGAGACCCAGTACTTC.